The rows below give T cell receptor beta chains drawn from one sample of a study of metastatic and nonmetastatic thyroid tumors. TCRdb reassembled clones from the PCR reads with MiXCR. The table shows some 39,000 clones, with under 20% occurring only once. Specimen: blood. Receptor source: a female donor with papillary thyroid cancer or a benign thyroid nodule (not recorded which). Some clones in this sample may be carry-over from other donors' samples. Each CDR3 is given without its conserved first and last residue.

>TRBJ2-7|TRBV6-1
ASSAPERGTYEQY
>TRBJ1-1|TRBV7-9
ASSFDTLKAF
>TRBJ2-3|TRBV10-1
ASSDSRDYGMRPDTQY
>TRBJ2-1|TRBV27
ASSTRTSGRNEQF
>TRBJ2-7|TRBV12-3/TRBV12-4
ASSPKGPSIYEQY
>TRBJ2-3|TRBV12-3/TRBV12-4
ASRSNTQY
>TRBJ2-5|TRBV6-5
ASSYTRLAGLQETQY
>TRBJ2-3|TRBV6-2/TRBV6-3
ASRETGEGGTDTQY
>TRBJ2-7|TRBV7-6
ASSQRGRGYEQY
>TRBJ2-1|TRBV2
ASSEGLGLGRGNEQF
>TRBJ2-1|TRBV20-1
SARAGWPHNEQF
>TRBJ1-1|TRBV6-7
ASSCTGFRTEAF
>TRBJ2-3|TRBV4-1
ASSQPTSGRAINTQY
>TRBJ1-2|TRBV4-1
ASSHLIAGTGVDGPYGYT
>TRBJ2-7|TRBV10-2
ASSESVGARRY
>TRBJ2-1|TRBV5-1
ASSPTSRTYNEQF
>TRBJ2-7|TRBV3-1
ASSQEGRGWDEQY
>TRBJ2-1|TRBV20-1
SARGYYNEQF
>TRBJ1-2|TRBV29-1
SVETGGYT
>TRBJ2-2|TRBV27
ASSLWSGAGTGELF
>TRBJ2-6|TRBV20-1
SARHILQGALGANVLT
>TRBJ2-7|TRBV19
ATREGYEQY
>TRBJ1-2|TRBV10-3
AISESLMTGGHGYT
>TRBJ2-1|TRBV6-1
ASGVGPDYNEQF
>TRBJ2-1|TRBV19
ASSAAACVSPEQF
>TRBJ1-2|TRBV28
ASSPVTKTLSGYT
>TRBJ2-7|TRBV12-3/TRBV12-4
ASSLGPGFGYEQY
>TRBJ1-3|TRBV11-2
ASSPRDVSGNTIY
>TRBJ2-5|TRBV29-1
RVGPAEKQETQY
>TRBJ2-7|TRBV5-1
ASSLRAATLEQY
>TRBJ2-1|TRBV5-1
ASSSGTSGTWDEQF
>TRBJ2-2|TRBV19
ASSIDSGGTGELF
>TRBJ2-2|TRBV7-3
ASSLDRGAGELF
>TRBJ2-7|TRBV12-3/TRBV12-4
ASSLWTSGIYEQY
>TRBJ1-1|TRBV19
ASSSGHMNTEAF
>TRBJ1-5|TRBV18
ASSGTEDQPQH
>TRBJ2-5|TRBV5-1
ASSLGGRVQETQY
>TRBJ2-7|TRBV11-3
ASSPDRGSNEQY
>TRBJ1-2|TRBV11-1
ASSSPGQGAVLGGYT
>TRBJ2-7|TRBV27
ASSLTSSYEQY
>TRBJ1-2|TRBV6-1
ASMKDRGNYGYT
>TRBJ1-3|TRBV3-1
ASSQDVTGGGNTIY
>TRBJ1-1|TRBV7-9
ASSSQGNTEAF
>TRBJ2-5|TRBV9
ASSLGTTLGTQY
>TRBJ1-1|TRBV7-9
ASSLQVRTEAF
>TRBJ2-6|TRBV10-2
ASSVGSGPSGANVLT
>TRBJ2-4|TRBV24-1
ATSDRTGTAKNIQY